This is a list of T cell receptor beta chains from one sample in a study of cytomegalovirus exposure and HLA in healthy donors. Only in-frame clones appear in the TCRdb table, and some are missing; sequencing was by immunoSEQ multiplex PCR. The profile shows about 60,000 clones, 70% of them singletons. Sequencing was carried out using PBMCs. These receptors all stem from a woman between 55 and 75 years old in good health and CMV-seropositive. Each CDR3 is given with its conserved first and last residue. A D gene is named only where the DNA matches it firmly. Expanded clones get a size class; other rows say once, few or many, or leave the size out.

clone_size j_call d_call v_call cdr3_nt cdr3_aa
few TRBJ1-4 TRBD1 TRBV2 TGTGCCAGCAGTCCCGGGACAGGGAGAAAACTGTTTTTT CASSPGTGRKLFF
few TRBJ1-2 NA TRBV29-1 TGCAGCGTTGTGGAATACAGTTTCGGCTATGGCTACACCTTC CSVVEYSFGYGYTF
NA TRBJ1-1 NA TRBV2 TGTGCCAGCACGGGGGAAAACACTGAAGCTTTCTTT CASTGENTEAFF
NA TRBJ2-7 TRBD1 TRBV11-2 TGTGCCAGCAGCTCCCTCCTGGGACAGGGGGCTGAGGAGCAGTACTTC CASSSLLGQGAEEQYF
NA TRBJ2-7 NA TRBV2 TGTGCCAGCAGTGAAGCGCTCCCGGACTACTCCTACGAGCAGTACTTC CASSEALPDYSYEQYF
NA TRBJ2-3 TRBD2 TRBV9 TGTGCCAGCAGCACTTTCGCGGGGGGAATCACAGATACGCAGTATTTT CASSTFAGGITDTQYF
NA TRBJ2-7 NA TRBV21-1 TGTGCCAGCAGCAGAATCACAGGGGACCTGCCAAGAAATGGCTACGAGCAGTACTTC CASSRITGDLPRNGYEQYF
few TRBJ2-7 NA TRBV30 TGTGCCTGGGACGGGAACTCCTACGAGCAGTACTTC CAWDGNSYEQYF
NA TRBJ1-6 NA TRBV2 TGTGCCAGCAGTGAAGGCAGCGGTTATGGATATGGTAATTCACCCCTCCACTTT CASSEGSGYGYGNSPLHF
few TRBJ1-1 NA TRBV5-1 TGCGCCAGCAGCCACTACGTTGACTCTGGCTTTGAAACGACTGAAGCTTTCTTT CASSHYVDSGFETTEAFF
once TRBJ2-5 TRBD1 TRBV27 TGTGCCAGCAGTTACGGGACAGACCCAGAAGAGACCCAGTACTTC CASSYGTDPEETQYF
once TRBJ2-5 NA TRBV5-1 TGCGCCAGCAGCTTGAGGCGGGATCAAGAGACCCAGTACTTC CASSLRRDQETQYF
once TRBJ1-2 NA TRBV27 TGTGCCAGCAGTTTGGAGCCTCGTGTGGGAGGGGGCTACACCTTC CASSLEPRVGGGYTF
once TRBJ2-6 TRBD1 TRBV7-8 TGTGCCAGCAGCTTAGCCTCAGGGGGCTCTGGGGCCAACGTCCTGACTTTC CASSLASGGSGANVLTF
NA TRBJ2-5 NA TRBV18 TGTGCCAGCTCACCAAGAGAGGGAACAAGGGAGACCCAGTACTTC CASSPREGTRETQYF
NA TRBJ1-1 NA TRBV11-2 TGTGCCAGCAGCCGAATACAGTGGGACACTGAAGCTTTCTTT CASSRIQWDTEAFF
NA TRBJ2-2 NA TRBV5-1 TGCGCCAGCAGCTTAAGCGGAGGTTTGTCCGGGGAGCTGTTTTTT CASSLSGGLSGELFF
NA TRBJ1-2 NA TRBV4-3 TGCGCCAGCAGCCATAGCGCAAAGGATCGGCTCTATGGCTACACCTTC CASSHSAKDRLYGYTF
NA TRBJ2-6 NA TRBV2 TGTGCCAGCTCGAATTGGGGGGGCGCTGGGGCCAACGTCCTGACTTTC CASSNWGGAGANVLTF
NA TRBJ1-1 TRBD1 TRBV7-9 TGTGCCAGCAGCTCGAGACAGGGGGGAAACACTGAAGCTTTCTTT CASSSRQGGNTEAFF
NA TRBJ2-1 NA TRBV2 TGTGCCAGCAGTGAACAGGGAATTGAGCAGTTCTTC CASSEQGIEQFF
NA TRBJ1-1 NA TRBV27 TGTGCCAGCAGTACCACTCCGAACACTGAAGCTTTCTTT CASSTTPNTEAFF
NA TRBJ1-6 TRBD1 TRBV6-1 TGTGCCAGCAGTCCCGGACAGGATTGTTCACCCCTCCACTTT CASSPGQDCSPLHF
NA TRBJ2-5 TRBD2 TRBV10-1 TGCGCCAGCAGTGAGTCACAGGGGACTAGCGGCCAAGAGACCCAGTACTTC CASSESQGTSGQETQYF
NA TRBJ1-6 NA TRBV2 TGTGCCAGCATACCGACAGGTTTCCTCAGTAATTCACCCCTCCACTTT CASIPTGFLSNSPLHF
NA TRBJ1-2 TRBD1 TRBV18 TGTGCCAGCTCACGTGATAGGGACAGCTCATATGGCTACACCTTC CASSRDRDSSYGYTF
NA TRBJ1-1 NA TRBV7-9 TGTTCCAGCAGCTTAGAGAGACAGGTGAACACTGAAGCTTTCTTT CSSSLERQVNTEAFF
NA TRBJ2-7 NA TRBV6-5 TGTGCCAGCAGTGTATCAGGGGAAGAGCAGTACTTC CASSVSGEEQYF
NA TRBJ1-2 NA TRBV7-7 TGTGCCAGCAGCCGTGTTTTTTGTCGACAACCCCGCTATGGCTACACCTTC CASSRVFCRQPRYGYTF
NA TRBJ1-1 NA TRBV4-2 TGTGCCAGCAGCCGAGCAGACAGTAACACTGAAGCTTTCTTT CASSRADSNTEAFF
NA TRBJ2-2 TRBD1 TRBV10-3 TGTGCCATCAGCGACTCCACAGGGGCCACCGGGGAGCTGTTTTTT CAISDSTGATGELFF
NA TRBJ1-2 NA TRBV2 TGTGCCAGCAGTGTTACGGAGAGGGATGGCTACACCTTC CASSVTERDGYTF
NA TRBJ2-3 TRBD2 TRBV7-2 TGTGCCAGCAGTTTTACACCGGGACTAGCGGGGGGGGGCGAGGATACGCAGTATTTT CASSFTPGLAGGGEDTQYF
few TRBJ2-3 TRBD1 TRBV27 TGTGCCAGCAGTCCGGACAGGGTTACAGATACGCAGTATTTT CASSPDRVTDTQYF
NA TRBJ2-3 NA TRBV7-2 TGTGCCAGCAGCAAAGGGGGTCCCCAGTATTTCACAGATACGCAGTATTTT CASSKGGPQYFTDTQYF
NA TRBJ2-1 TRBD2 TRBV7-7 TGTGCCAGCAGCCCGGTGGTGGCGGGGGGCTTGAGCTCCTACAATGAGCAGTTCTTC CASSPVVAGGLSSYNEQFF
once TRBJ1-1 NA TRBV5-6 TGTGCCAGCAGCCCCAACCCCGGACAGTTCGCCCATGAAGCTTTCTTT CASSPNPGQFAHEAFF
NA TRBJ2-7 TRBD2 TRBV2 TGTGCCAGCAGCTACAGTGGGGGGGGATACGAGCAGTACTTC CASSYSGGGYEQYF
medium-sized TRBJ2-5 TRBD2 TRBV6-1 TGTGCCAGCAGTGAAGCGCTGGCTAGCGGGATGGAGACCCAGTACTTC CASSEALASGMETQYF
few TRBJ1-2 NA TRBV25-1 TGTGCCAGCAGTGATGCAGGAGGGGCCTATGGCTACACCTTC CASSDAGGAYGYTF
NA TRBJ2-7 NA TRBV5-5 TGTGCCAGCAGCGCTGAAGCGCACTCCTACGAGCAGTACTTC CASSAEAHSYEQYF
few TRBJ1-2 TRBD1 TRBV15 TGTGCCACCAGCAGCACCACGGGGACAGCTTATGGCTACACCTTC CATSSTTGTAYGYTF
NA TRBJ1-2 NA TRBV7-2 TGTGCCAGTAAGGGAGCCTATGGCTACACCTTC CASKGAYGYTF
NA TRBJ1-1 NA TRBV30 TGTGCCTGGAGTGTACTCGGGGGCACTGAAGCTTTCTTT CAWSVLGGTEAFF
NA TRBJ1-2 TRBD1 TRBV2 TGTGCCAGCAGTGATTTCGGACAGGGCTATGGCTACACCTTC CASSDFGQGYGYTF
many TRBJ2-2 TRBD1 TRBV5-6 TGTGCCAGCAGCTTGGTCGGACAGGGCGGAACCGGGGAGCTGTTTTTT CASSLVGQGGTGELFF
once TRBJ2-7 TRBD1 TRBV19 TGTGCCAGTAGTCCACGACAGGGGAAGCCCTACGAGCAGTACTTC CASSPRQGKPYEQYF
NA TRBJ1-4 NA TRBV7-2 TGTGCCAGCAGCTCCCCTGGGGGGTACGAAAAACTGTTTTTT CASSSPGGYEKLFF
few TRBJ2-7 NA TRBV2 TGTGCCAGCAGCGTAGGCGCGGGGCCCAACTACGAGCAGTACTTC CASSVGAGPNYEQYF
NA TRBJ1-2 NA TRBV15 TGTGCCACCAGCAGGGGGGTCACAGGGTTCCACTATGGCTACACCTTC CATSRGVTGFHYGYTF